A selection of T cell receptor beta chains follows, all from one sample in a study of T cells after yellow fever vaccination. In TCRdb, the 5' RACE reads were re-called with MiXCR into one record per CDR3 protein. The sample yields a few hundred thousand distinct CDR3 sequences, roughly 4% seen once. The input for sequencing was PBMCs, taken on the day of the yellow fever booster vaccination. These receptor sequences come from a young man who received the YFV17D yellow fever vaccine. Each CDR3 is given with its conserved first and last residue. The D gene is left open where the match is weak. Clone size, where shown, is once, few, many, or a class for clones that have expanded.

size	V	length	D	J	DNA	CDR3
many	TRBV7-9	13	NA	TRBJ1-2	TGTGCCAGCAGCTTAGAAGGCTCGGGAGGCTACACCTTC	CASSLEGSGGYTF
many	TRBV20-1	16	TRBD2	TRBJ2-1	TGCAGTGCTAGTCGTCTAGCGGGGACTTCCTACAATGAGCAGTTCTTC	CSASRLAGTSYNEQFF
many	TRBV28	15	NA	TRBJ1-2	TGTGCCAGCAGTTTAGTCCCAGGGCTTAACTATGGCTACACCTTC	CASSLVPGLNYGYTF
many	TRBV7-6	15	NA	TRBJ2-1	TGTGCCAGCAGCTTAGCGGCGGGGACACTCAATGAGCAGTTCTTC	CASSLAAGTLNEQFF
NA	TRBV5-4	15	TRBD1	TRBJ1-3	TGTGCCAGCAGCCCACTGGGACAGTCTGGAAACACCATATATTTT	CASSPLGQSGNTIYF
many	TRBV25-1	11	NA	TRBJ2-1	TGTGCCAGCAGTGATTACAATGAGCAGTTCTTC	CASSDYNEQFF
few	TRBV7-8	16	NA	TRBJ1-1	TGTGCCAGCAGCTTATCGGGGACCCCGGGGCCCACTGAAGCTTTCTTT	CASSLSGTPGPTEAFF
NA	TRBV5-4	14	TRBD1	TRBJ1-6	TGTGCCAGCAAGACGACAGGGAGGAATTCACCCCTCCACTTT	CASKTTGRNSPLHF
NA	TRBV9	15	NA	TRBJ1-5	TGTGCCAGCAGCGTAGGTGGGTTCCCCAATCAGCCCCAGCATTTT	CASSVGGFPNQPQHF
many	TRBV10-3	13	NA	TRBJ2-1	TGTGCCATCGGTAACAGGACACACAATGAGCAGTTCTTC	CAIGNRTHNEQFF
many	TRBV7-2	13	NA	TRBJ2-7	TGTGCCAGCAGCTTCGATGGCTACTACGAGCAGTACTTC	CASSFDGYYEQYF
NA	TRBV19	15	TRBD1	TRBJ2-1	TGTGCCAGTAGTAACGTCGGTGACAGGGGAAATGAGCAGTTCTTC	CASSNVGDRGNEQFF
NA	TRBV27	14	TRBD1	TRBJ1-2	TGTGCCAGCACCGACGGACAGGGAAGCTACGGCTACACCTTC	CASTDGQGSYGYTF
many	TRBV18	15	TRBD1	TRBJ2-2	TGTGCCAGCTCGGGACAGGGGGCGAACACCGGGGAGCTGTTTTTT	CASSGQGANTGELFF
NA	TRBV7-7	16	NA	TRBJ2-6	TGTGCTAGCAGCGTAGGCGGATCCCCTGGGGCCAACGTCCTGACTTTC	CASSVGGSPGANVLTF
few	TRBV12-3/TRBV12-4	13	NA	TRBJ1-1	TGTGCCAGCAAGGACGCTTGGAACACTGAAGCTTTCTTT	CASKDAWNTEAFF